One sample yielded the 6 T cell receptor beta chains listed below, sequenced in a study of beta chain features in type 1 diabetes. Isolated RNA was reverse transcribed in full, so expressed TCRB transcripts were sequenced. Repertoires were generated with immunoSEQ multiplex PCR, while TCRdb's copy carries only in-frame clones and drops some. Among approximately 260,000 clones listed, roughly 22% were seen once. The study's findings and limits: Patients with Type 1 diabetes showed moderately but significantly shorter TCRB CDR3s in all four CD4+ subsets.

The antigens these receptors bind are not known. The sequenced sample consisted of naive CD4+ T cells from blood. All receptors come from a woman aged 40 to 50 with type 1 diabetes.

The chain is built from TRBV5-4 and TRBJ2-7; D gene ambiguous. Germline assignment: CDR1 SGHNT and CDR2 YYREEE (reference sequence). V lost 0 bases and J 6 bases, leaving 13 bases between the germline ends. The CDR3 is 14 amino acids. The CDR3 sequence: CASSLDYPLSEQYF. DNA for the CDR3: TGTGCCAGCAGCTTGGACTACCCCTTGAGCGAGCAGTACTTC.

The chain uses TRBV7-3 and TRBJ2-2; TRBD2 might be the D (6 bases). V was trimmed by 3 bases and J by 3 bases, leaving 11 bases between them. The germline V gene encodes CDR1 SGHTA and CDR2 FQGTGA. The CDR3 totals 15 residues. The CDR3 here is CASSLRGRDTGELFF. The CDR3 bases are TGTGCCAGCAGCTTGCGGGGTAGGGACACCGGGGAGCTGTTTTTT.

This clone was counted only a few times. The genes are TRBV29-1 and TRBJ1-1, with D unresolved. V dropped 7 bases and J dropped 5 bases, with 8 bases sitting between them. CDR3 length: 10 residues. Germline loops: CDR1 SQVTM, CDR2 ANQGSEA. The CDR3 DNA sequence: TGCAGCGGGGGAGGGACTGAAGCTTTCTTT. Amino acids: CSGGGTEAFF.

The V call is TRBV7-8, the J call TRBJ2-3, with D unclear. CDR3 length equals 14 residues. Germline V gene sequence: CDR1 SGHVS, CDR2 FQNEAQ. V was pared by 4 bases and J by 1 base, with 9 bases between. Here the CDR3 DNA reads TGTGCCAGCAGCTATGGGCAGGGCACAGATACGCAGTATTTT. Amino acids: CASSYGQGTDTQYF. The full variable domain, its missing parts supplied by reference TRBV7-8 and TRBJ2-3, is GAGVSQSPRYKVAKRGQDVALRCDPISGHVSLFWYQQALGQGPEFLTYFQNEAQLDKSGLPSDRFFAERPEGSVSTLKIQRTQQEDSAVYLCASSYGQGTDTQYFGPGTRLTVL.

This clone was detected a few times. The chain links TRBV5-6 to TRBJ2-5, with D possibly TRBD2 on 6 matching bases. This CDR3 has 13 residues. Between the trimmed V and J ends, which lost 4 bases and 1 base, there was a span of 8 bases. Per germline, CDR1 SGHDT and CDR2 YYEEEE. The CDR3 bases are TGTGCCAGCAGCCCGACTAGCCAAGAGACCCAGTACTTC. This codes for CASSPTSQETQYF. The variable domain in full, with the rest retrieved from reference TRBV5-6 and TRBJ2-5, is DAGVTQSPTHLIKTRGQQVTLRCSPKSGHDTVSWYQQALGQGPQFIFQYYEEEERQRGNFPDRFSGHQFPNYSSELNVNALLLGDSALYLCASSPTSQETQYFGPGTRLLVL.

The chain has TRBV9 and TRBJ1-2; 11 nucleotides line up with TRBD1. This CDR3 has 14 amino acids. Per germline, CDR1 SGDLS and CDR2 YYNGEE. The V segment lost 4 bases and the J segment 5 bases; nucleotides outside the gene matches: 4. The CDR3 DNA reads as TGTGCCAGCAGCCCCCGGGACAGGGGGTATGGCTACACCTTC. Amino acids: CASSPRDRGYGYTF.